The source of this T cell receptor (beta chain) is a study of cytomegalovirus exposure and HLA in healthy donors. Study-wide findings and caveats: An analysis that was carried out later associated 15,000 to 20,000 TCR beta sequences with HLA alleles at 0.05 false discovery rate. Earlier results showed most TCR beta V segments being productive about 87% or about 30% of the time. Presence/absence results assume similar sequencing depth per donor, which may not hold. Among immune exposure information, only CMV serostatus was available.

V was trimmed by 2 bases and J by 0 bases, leaving 14 bases between them. Looked up from germline, CDR1 is KGHSH and CDR2 is LQKENI. The CDR3 covers 16 residues. With 60 Vbeta and 13 Jbeta primers, the PCR was carried out. The protocol was immunoSEQ multiplex PCR, while the TCRdb copy is restricted to in-frame clones and leaves out a portion. The sample records 130,000 to 150,000 clones, approximately 80% being singletons. A few counts support this clone. The antigen is not known. This clonotype was obtained from a woman aged 55 to 70 in good health and CMV-seropositive. V and J are TRBV18 and TRBJ2-7; TRBD1 is a possible D gene (6 bases). The sequenced sample was PBMCs. Here the CDR3 reads CASSPATRTDSYEQYF. The CDR3 DNA follows: TGTGCCAGCTCACCAGCAACTCGGACAGACTCCTACGAGCAGTACTTC.